This T cell receptor (beta chain) is drawn from a study of vaccination effects on CD4 cells after COVID-19. Study background: From a couple of convalescent patients, samples were taken 16 days and one week before vaccination. Study results and caveats: New vaccine-induced clones made up most post-vaccine spike-reactive clones in convalescents.

Note on this clone: The antigen remains undetermined.

With 7 bases removed from V and 11 bases from J, the gap between germline ends came to 18 bases. This CDR3 has 14 residues. Germline assignment: CDR1 MNHNY and CDR2 SVGAGI (reference sequence). TCRdb keeps only in-frame clones here, not all; method: immunoSEQ multiplex PCR. The sample shows nearly 45,000 clones, roughly 65% of them seen only once. Ahead of sequencing, the ViraFEST assay grew antigen-specific CD4+ T cells using viral peptide pools. Following a roughly eleven-day culture, CD4+ T cells were purified. PCR showed that the person got SARS-CoV-2 infection at some point between March and December 2020. Supplemented with around 9.6 IU/ml IL-2 and approximately 9.7 ug/ml peptides, 2 million to 2.5 million PBMC per well were kept in culture. Cultures got half-medium changes with IL-2 on days 3 and 7.

The rearrangement links TRBV6-6 to TRBJ1-6, with D uncertain. The input for sequencing was CD4+ T cells from PBMCs cultured with a peptide pool, taken before COVID-19 vaccination. This clonotype was obtained from a human donor who had a prior SARS-CoV-2 infection. CDR3 region: CASTPGSRSPPLHF. The CDR3 DNA sequence: TGTGCCAGCACCCCCGGTTCCCGAAGCCCACCCCTCCACTTT.